The clone carrying this TCR beta chain appeared a single time. Its matching antigen is unknown. Of the isolated RNA, all was reverse transcribed, and so the sequenced material was expressed TCRB transcripts. Produced via immunoSEQ multiplex PCR; TCRdb's table is partial and in-frame only. Of around 360,000 clones listed, around 12% are singletons. The sample comes from a study of beta chain features in type 1 diabetes. The study, taken as a whole, reports: More deletions and fewer insertions at VDJ junctions were seen in type 1 diabetes patients. Shorter TCRB CDR3s, moderately but significantly so, marked every one of the four CD4+ subsets in Type 1 diabetes patients. Any role of HLA type in TCRB rearrangement remained unresolved here. Among patients, naive, central memory and Treg TCRB repertoires appeared more similar than among healthy donors.

The V and J ends lost 6 bases and 0 bases respectively, with 12 bases between them. CDR3 size: 15 residues. Germline-derived CDR1 and CDR2 are SGHVS and FQNEAQ. The gene calls are TRBV7-8 and TRBJ1-5, with D perhaps TRBD1 (6 bases). The specimen sequenced was naive CD4+ T cells from blood. This receptor was obtained from a woman aged 18-30 years with type 1 diabetes. CDR3 sequence (DNA): TGTGCCAGCAGGGGAACAGGGATTAGCAATCAGCCCCAGCATTTT. This encodes CASRGTGISNQPQHF.